At least ten counts were recorded for the clone carrying this TCR beta chain. CDR3 length equals 15 residues. Germline trimming cut 1 base from V and 2 bases from J; bases unmatched to any gene: 6. The V gene's germline CDR1 is DFQATT and CDR2 SNEGSKA (reference sequence). The data were obtained in a study of patients and donors after allogeneic stem cell transplantation. TCRdb re-analysed the RT-PCR reads in MiXCR, keeping a single row per CDR3 protein. Counted here are 800,000 to 1,000,000 distinct CDR3 sequences, approximately 18% occurring once; the ten biggest clones make up around 6%. This receptor was identified in a human donor who was either an allogeneic HSCT recipient or a stem cell or donor lymphocyte infusion donor (not recorded which). It is not recorded whose cells these are; they may come from a transplant donor. The J gene is TRBJ2-7, the V gene TRBV20-1; 9 bases match TRBD2. The sequenced sample consisted of blood, either unsorted or a sorted T cell fraction (not recorded which). CDR3 coding DNA: TGCAGTGCTAGAGTTTTGGCTAGCGGGACCTACGAGCAGTACTTC. Protein sequence: CSARVLASGTYEQYF.